This T cell receptor (beta chain) appears in the sequencing data of a study of T cells in Graves' hyperthyroidism and ophthalmopathy. Study-wide context: Peripheral blood was taken when the disease was first diagnosed, before any treatment began.

Trimming stripped 3 bases from V and 6 bases from J, with 9 bases between. There are 13 residues in the CDR3. Fresh 10 ml peripheral blood yielded PBMCs. Amplified TCR beta CDR3 regions came from RNA transcripts. The study used the HTBI primer set for a first-round RT-PCR of the TCR CDR3. TCRdb reprocessed the multiplex PCR reads with MiXCR, giving one entry per CDR3 protein. The table shows approximately 520,000 distinct CDR3 sequences, with roughly 25% occurring only once. The chain joins TRBV12-3 or TRBV12-4 to TRBJ1-5; D is perhaps TRBD1 (5 bases). The specimen was blood. The source is a woman between 25 and 40 years old with Graves' ophthalmopathy. The CDR3 DNA follows: TGTGCCAGCAGTTTCGCTAGGGGTCAGCCCCAGCATTTT. Residues: CASSFARGQPQHF.